The 22 T cell receptor beta chains listed next were all sequenced from one sample in a study of shared clonotypes between healthy human individuals. This table comes from immunoSEQ multiplex PCR, and its TCRdb copy is limited to in-frame clones, with some not included. The sample has under 2.5 million clones; around 92% are singletons. What was sequenced was naive CD4+ T cells from PBMCs. Indicated subset: CD45RA+ positively selected. The receptors come from a man between 18 and 35 years old in good health. Some clones in this sample may be carry-over from other donors' samples.

V is TRBV4-1 and J is TRBJ2-3; 9 nucleotides match TRBD2. CDR3 length: 15 residues. Germline assignment: CDR1 MGHRA and CDR2 YSYEKL. The ends lost 2 bases at V and 5 bases at J; junction bases unmatched: 5. CDR3 nucleotide sequence: TGCGCCAGCAGCCAAATAGCGGGAGTAGGAGATACGCAGTATTTT. It codes for CASSQIAGVGDTQYF.

This rearrangement joins TRBV13 to TRBJ1-2, with D perhaps matching TRBD1 (5 bases). V lost 5 bases to trimming and J lost 7 bases, with 23 bases between them. The CDR3 loop spans 16 amino acids. Germline values: CDR1 PRHDT, CDR2 FYEKMQ (reference sequence). The CDR3 is CASSPLGVGVGSGYTF. CDR3 nucleotides: TGTGCCAGCAGCCCCTTAGGGGTGGGGGTTGGTAGTGGCTACACCTTC.

The gene calls are TRBV28 and TRBJ2-2; D not resolved. V dropped 3 bases and J dropped 6 bases, with 17 bases sitting between them. Germline CDR1 reads MDHEN; CDR2 reads SYDVKM. The CDR3 length is 16 residues. In DNA, the CDR3 is TGTGCCAGCAGTTTCGGGCCGGGTGTAGTGGCCGGGGAGCTGTTTTTT. As protein: CASSFGPGVVAGELFF.

This chain uses TRBV28 with TRBJ2-7; 8 bases line up with TRBD1. Trimming cost V 6 bases and J 3 bases; bases outside gene matches: 10. The CDR3 spans 15 residues. The germline CDR1 and CDR2 sequences are MDHEN and SYDVKM. This CDR3 reads CASSRTGLLIYEQYF. The CDR3 region has the DNA TGTGCCAGCAGCCGGACAGGGCTCCTCATCTACGAGCAGTACTTC.

The chain uses TRBV5-6 and TRBJ2-1; D is ambiguous. The ends were cut back, 3 bases at V and 8 bases at J, with 6 bases in the middle. Germline V gene data show CDR1 as SGHDT and CDR2 as YYEEEE. There are 11 residues in the CDR3. The CDR3 DNA reads TGTGCCAGCAGCTCGACGGATGAGCAGTTCTTC. Its translation: CASSSTDEQFF.

This clone has a single count. The V call is TRBV14, the J call TRBJ1-5, with 8 bases lining up with TRBD1. J lost 7 bases, V lost 0 bases, and 2 bases had no gene match. Germline V CDR1 and CDR2: SGHDN, FVKESK. The length of the CDR3 is 14 residues. CDR3 nucleotide sequence: TGTGCCAGCAGCCAAGACAGGGGGCGACAGCCCCAGCATTTT. Its protein product is CASSQDRGRQPQHF. The entire variable domain, with the rest obtained from reference TRBV14 and TRBJ1-5, is as follows: EAGVTQFPSHSVIEKGQTVTLRCDPISGHDNLYWYRRVMGKEIKFLLHFVKESKQDESGMPNNRFLAERTGGTYSTLKVQPAELEDSGVYFCASSQDRGRQPQHFGDGTRLSIL.

The chain recombines TRBV6-4 with TRBJ2-4; perhaps TRBD2 as D (6 bases). V dropped 6 bases and J dropped 3 bases, with 12 bases sitting between them. The germline V gene encodes CDR1 MRHNA and CDR2 SNTAGT. The CDR3 runs 14 residues. The DNA for the CDR3 is TGTGCCAGCAGGACTAGATGGGACAAAAACATTCAGTACTTC. Its protein is CASRTRWDKNIQYF.

J is TRBJ1-2 and V is TRBV29-1; no clear D gene. The CDR3 sequence is 13 residues long. Germline CDR1 is SQVTM and CDR2 is ANQGSEA. V was trimmed by 4 bases and J by 4 bases, leaving 13 bases between them. Written as DNA, the CDR3 is TGCAGCGTTGGCCGAATTGGAGGCTATGGCTACACCTTC. It yields the protein CSVGRIGGYGYTF.

Comments on this clone: Other DNA sequences in the sample encode the same CDR3. V usage is TRBV28 and J usage is TRBJ1-1; a possible D gene is TRBD1 (5 bases). Germline CDR1 is MDHEN and CDR2 is SYDVKM. This CDR3 spans 13 amino acids. The V and J ends lost 2 bases and 7 bases respectively, with 11 bases between them. CDR3 residues: CASSLRQPGEAFF. DNA of the CDR3: TGTGCCAGCAGTTTACGACAGCCAGGTGAAGCTTTCTTT.

Only one count was recorded for this clone. V is TRBV30 and J is TRBJ2-7, with D possibly TRBD2 on 5 matching bases. From germline, CDR1 is GTSNPN and CDR2 SVGIG (reference sequence). The CDR3 is made up of 14 amino acids. V was pared by 2 bases and J by 2 bases, with 13 bases between. The CDR3 spells CAWSLRTGAYEQYF. The CDR3 nucleotides read TGTGCCTGGAGTCTCCGGACCGGGGCCTACGAGCAGTACTTC.

This clone has just one count. This chain joins TRBV28 and TRBJ2-1; 8 positions match TRBD1. V gave up 6 bases and J gave up 5 bases; unmatched junction bases: 6. CDR3 length equals 14 residues. Germline V gene lookup returns CDR1 MDHEN and CDR2 SYDVKM. CDR3 sequence reads: CASRETGDHNEQFF. The CDR3 DNA follows: TGTGCCAGCAGGGAGACAGGGGACCACAATGAGCAGTTCTTC.

V gene TRBV4-2 combines with J gene TRBJ2-3; 11 bases fit TRBD2. The CDR3 is made up of 17 amino acids. Looked up from germline, CDR1 is LGHNA and CDR2 is YNFKEQ. Trimming cost V 2 bases and J 2 bases; bases outside gene matches: 6. Written as DNA, the CDR3 is TGTGCCAGCAGCCAACCAATTAGCGGGGGGGCCACAGATACGCAGTATTTT. Its protein product is CASSQPISGGATDTQYF.

As concerns this clone: The same CDR3 is also encoded by other DNA sequences in this sample. This sequence joins TRBV5-4 and TRBJ1-1; D gene ambiguous. The germline V and J ends were trimmed by 0 bases and 0 bases, with 6 bases remaining between them. The CDR3 covers 14 residues. From germline, CDR1 is SGHNT and CDR2 YYREEE (reference sequence). The CDR3 nucleotides are TGTGCCAGCAGCTTGGGCAGGCTGAACACTGAAGCTTTCTTT. Translating it yields CASSLGRLNTEAFF.

V and J are TRBV9 and TRBJ2-7, with 9 bases matching TRBD2. CDR3 length: 15 residues. Trimming at V came to 3 bases and at J to 4 bases, leaving 8 bases not matched to a gene. CDR1 and CDR2 (germline): SGDLS, YYNGEE. CDR3 region: CASSGTTSGRYEQYF. CDR3 coding DNA: TGTGCCAGCAGCGGAACGACTAGCGGACGATACGAGCAGTACTTC.

The rearrangement joins TRBV7-9 to TRBJ2-1; D is perhaps TRBD1 or TRBD2 (5 bases each). CDR3 size: 12 residues. Germline CDR1 reads SEHNR; CDR2 reads FQNEAQ (reference sequence). V was shortened by 1 base and J by 9 bases, with 7 bases between the two germline ends. The CDR3 DNA reads TGTGCCAGCAGCTTAGTAGGGACTGAGCAGTTCTTC. It yields the protein CASSLVGTEQFF.

This clone came up a few times. The junction does not match germline at one end; this may be a read error. This chain joins TRBV7-6 and TRBJ2-2, with 7 bases aligning to TRBD2. CDR3 length: 12 residues. Germline CDR1 SGHVS, CDR2 FNYEAQ. The CDR3 spells CASSFVAGELFF. The CDR3 coding sequence is TGTGCCAGCAGCTTTGTGGCGGGGGAACTGTTTTTT.

This sequence joins TRBV7-2 and TRBJ2-7; 8 nucleotides line up with TRBD1. The CDR3 loop spans 14 amino acids. V lost 4 bases and J lost 6; bases outside the gene matches: 8. CDR1 and CDR2 (germline): SGHTA, FQGNSA. The DNA for the CDR3 is TGTGCCAGCAGCTCCCGGGACAGGTCCCTCGAGCAGTACTTC. This encodes CASSSRDRSLEQYF.

The CDR3 DNA sequence: TGTGCCAGCAGCTTAGAACTGGGACGGAGAGGCTACGAGCAGTACTTC. Protein: CASSLELGRRGYEQYF. The chain uses TRBV7-2 and TRBJ2-7; D possibly uses TRBD1 or TRBD2 (5 bases each). Germline V CDR1 and CDR2: SGHTA, FQGNSA. V shed 1 base and J shed 3 bases, with 16 bases lying between them. This CDR3 comprises 16 residues.

The CDR3 loop is CASERRRGVKTQYF. In nucleotides, the CDR3 is TGTGCCAGCGAGAGGAGGAGGGGGGTAAAGACGCAGTATTTT. V is TRBV6-5 and J is TRBJ2-3, with D perhaps being TRBD1 or TRBD2 (6 bases each). CDR1 and CDR2 from the germline V gene are MNHEY and SVGAGI. V lost 8 bases and J lost 9, with 21 bases in between. This CDR3 region has 14 residues.

The table lists this clone with a count of one. V usage is TRBV7-2 and J usage is TRBJ2-7, with 11 positions matching TRBD1. Per germline, CDR1 SGHTA and CDR2 FQGNSA. This CDR3 comprises 15 residues. The J segment lost 4 bases and the V segment lost 4 bases, leaving 6 bases of the junction unmatched. As DNA, the CDR3 is TGTGCCAGCAGCTCCCCCGGGACAGGGGGTTACGAGCAGTACTTC. Protein sequence: CASSSPGTGGYEQYF.

The rearrangement joins TRBV6-5 to TRBJ2-7, with D possibly TRBD2 on 6 matching bases. CDR1 is MNHEY and CDR2 is SVGAGI in the germline V gene. V shed 6 bases and J shed 0 bases, with 12 bases lying between them. The CDR3 length is 14 residues. CDR3 sequence reads: CASRRDGHSYEQYF. CDR3 sequence (DNA): TGTGCCAGCAGGCGGGACGGGCACTCCTACGAGCAGTACTTC.

The chain has TRBV28 and TRBJ1-3; D ambiguous. Germline V gene data show CDR1 as MDHEN and CDR2 as SYDVKM. The CDR3 covers 16 residues. Trimming removed 2 bases from V and 1 base from J, with 12 bases in between. CDR3 coding DNA: TGTGCCAGCAGTTTAGGGTACTCCCCGTCTGGAAACACCATATATTTT. Protein: CASSLGYSPSGNTIYF.